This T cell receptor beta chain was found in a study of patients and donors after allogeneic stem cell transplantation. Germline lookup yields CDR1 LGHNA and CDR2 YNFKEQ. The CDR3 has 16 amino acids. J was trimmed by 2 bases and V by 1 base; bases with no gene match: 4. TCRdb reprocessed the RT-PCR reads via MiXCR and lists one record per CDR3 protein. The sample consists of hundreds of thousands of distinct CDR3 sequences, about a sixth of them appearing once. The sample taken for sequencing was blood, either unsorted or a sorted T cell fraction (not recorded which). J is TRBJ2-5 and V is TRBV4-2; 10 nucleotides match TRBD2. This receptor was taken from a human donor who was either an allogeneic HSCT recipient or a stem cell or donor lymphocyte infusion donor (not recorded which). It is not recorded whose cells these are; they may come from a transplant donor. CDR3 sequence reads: CASSQGTSGEQETQYF. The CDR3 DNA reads TGTGCCAGCAGCCAAGGGACTAGCGGTGAACAAGAGACCCAGTACTTC.